Only one count was recorded for the clone carrying this T cell receptor beta chain. Original handling: Scientists estimated how many nucleated cells there were by amplifying reference gene primers. Assay used: immunoSEQ multiplex PCR; TCRdb lists only in-frame clones, some missing. V, J and clone size are those of that table, while D and trimming were read from the DNA. The sample yields roughly 110,000 clones, more than 85% seen once. The data originate from a study of blood T cell repertoires in COVID-19. At the level of the study: COVID-19 samples, acute and convalescent, were from the United States, Italy and Spain. The cDNA or gDNA used as material had been derived from T cells, B-cell-depleted T cells, or PBMCs.

V was clipped by 5 bases and J by 5 bases, with 23 bases between them. CDR1 is SGHRS and CDR2 is YFSETQ in the germline V gene. This CDR3 is 16 amino acids long. The rearrangement links TRBV5-1 to TRBJ2-7; possibly TRBD2 for D (5 bases). Sequencing was carried out using peripheral blood. This TCR was recovered from a human donor with acute or convalescent COVID-19. The donor label of this sample is uncertain. The CDR3 coding sequence is TGCGCCAGCAGTTACGGAAAGCGGAACGGCTTGGACGAGCAGTACTTC. This codes for CASSYGKRNGLDEQYF.